The entry below gives a single T cell receptor (beta chain) sequence along with its context. Trimming cost V 4 bases and J 8 bases, with 20 bases left between them. Germline V CDR1 and CDR2: SGHTA, FQGNSA. The CDR3 is 15 residues long. This study enrolled people aged 18 to 89 from about two dozen US geographic areas. The study assigned cohorts using participant-reported clinical history. Profiling relied on immunoSEQ multiplex PCR, and the TCRdb table lists in-frame clones only, not all of them. In the table there are more than 300,000 clones, about 85% of which are singletons. This entry is derived from a study of blood T cell repertoires in COVID-19. The overall study: Acute and convalescent COVID-19 samples came from the United States, Italy and Spain. PBMCs, B-cell-depleted T cells, or T cells were the source of the cDNA or gDNA that made up the material.

The chain is built from TRBV7-2 and TRBJ1-2; no definite D call. The TCR was taken from a woman in her twenties or thirties who had recovered from COVID-19. Sequencing was performed on PBMCs or T cells enriched from blood (not recorded which). The CDR3 sequence is CASSSSTGRLAGYTF. In DNA, the CDR3 is TGTGCCAGCAGCTCCTCCACCGGCAGGTTGGCGGGCTACACCTTC. The full variable domain, its missing parts supplied by reference TRBV7-2 and TRBJ1-2, is GAGVSQSPSNKVTEKGKDVELRCDPISGHTALYWYRQSLGQGLEFLIYFQGNSAPDKSGLPSDRFSAERTGGSVSTLTIQRTQQEDSAVYLCASSSSTGRLAGYTFGSGTRLTVV.